This T cell receptor (beta chain) was found in a study of cytomegalovirus exposure and HLA in healthy donors. In the study overall: The roughly 670 first-cohort repertoires shared a platform with the 120 or so validation repertoires, as reported in a later analysis. Overall study findings and caveats: Researchers counted 164 TCR beta chains as cytomegalovirus-associated. TCR sequences were mostly rare, though some public TCRs occurred in many donors.

On this clone itself: Its antigen is not known.

V was pared by 4 bases and J by 3 bases, with 13 bases of the junction left unmatched. Germline assignment: CDR1 SGHRS and CDR2 YFSETQ. The CDR3 loop spans 16 amino acids. Repertoires were generated with immunoSEQ multiplex PCR, while TCRdb's copy carries only in-frame clones and drops some. This table has more than 80,000 clones, approximately 96% appearing once. The donors were part of the approximately 120-subject validation cohort, which stood apart from the approximately 700-subject first cohort. The chain is built from TRBV5-1 and TRBJ2-7, with 7 positions matching TRBD1. Sequenced: PBMCs. The TCR sequence derives from a young woman in good health and CMV-seronegative. The CDR3 nucleotides are TGCGCCAGCAGCCCGGTACCCGGGACAGACAACTACGAGCAGTACTTC. It yields the protein CASSPVPGTDNYEQYF.